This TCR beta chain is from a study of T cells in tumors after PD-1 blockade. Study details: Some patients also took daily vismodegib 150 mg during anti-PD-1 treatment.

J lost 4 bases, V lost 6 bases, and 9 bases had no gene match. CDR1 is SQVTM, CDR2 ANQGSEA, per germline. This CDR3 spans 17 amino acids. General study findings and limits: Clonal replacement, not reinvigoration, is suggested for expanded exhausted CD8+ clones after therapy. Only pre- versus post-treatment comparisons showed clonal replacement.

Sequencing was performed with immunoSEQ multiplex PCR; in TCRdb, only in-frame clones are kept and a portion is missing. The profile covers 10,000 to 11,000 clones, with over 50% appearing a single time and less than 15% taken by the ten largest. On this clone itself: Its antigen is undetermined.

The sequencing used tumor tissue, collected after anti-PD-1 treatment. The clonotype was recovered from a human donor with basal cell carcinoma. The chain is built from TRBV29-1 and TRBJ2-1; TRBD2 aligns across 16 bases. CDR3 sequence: CSVTGTSGGAKYNEQFF. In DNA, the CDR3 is TGCAGCGTAACCGGGACTAGCGGGGGGGCAAAATACAATGAGCAGTTCTTC.